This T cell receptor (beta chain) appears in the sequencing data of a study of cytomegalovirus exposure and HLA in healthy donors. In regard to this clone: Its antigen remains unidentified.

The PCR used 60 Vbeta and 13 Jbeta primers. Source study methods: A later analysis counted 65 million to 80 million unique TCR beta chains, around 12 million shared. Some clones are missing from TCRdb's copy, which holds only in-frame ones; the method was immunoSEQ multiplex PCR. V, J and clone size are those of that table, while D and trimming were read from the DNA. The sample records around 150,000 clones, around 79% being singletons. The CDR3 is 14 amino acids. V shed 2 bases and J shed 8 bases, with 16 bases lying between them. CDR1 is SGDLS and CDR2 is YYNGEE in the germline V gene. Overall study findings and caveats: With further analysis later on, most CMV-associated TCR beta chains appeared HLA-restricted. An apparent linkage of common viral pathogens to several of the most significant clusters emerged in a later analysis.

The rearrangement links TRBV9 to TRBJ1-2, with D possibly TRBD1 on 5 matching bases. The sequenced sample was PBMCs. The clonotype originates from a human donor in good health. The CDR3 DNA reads TGTGCCAGCAGCGTGTCGGACACACCCGGCGGCTACACCTTC. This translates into CASSVSDTPGGYTF.